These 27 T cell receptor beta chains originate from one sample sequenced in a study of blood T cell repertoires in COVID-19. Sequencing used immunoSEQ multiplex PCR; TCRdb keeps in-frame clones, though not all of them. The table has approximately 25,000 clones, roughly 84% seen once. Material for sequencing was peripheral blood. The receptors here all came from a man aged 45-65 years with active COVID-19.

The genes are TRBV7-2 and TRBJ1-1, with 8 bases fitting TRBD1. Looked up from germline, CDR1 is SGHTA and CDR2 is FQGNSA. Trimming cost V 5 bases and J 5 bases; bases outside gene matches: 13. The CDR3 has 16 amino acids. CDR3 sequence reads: CASSPRAGGFSTEAFF. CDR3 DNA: TGTGCCAGCAGCCCACGGGCAGGGGGCTTTTCTACTGAAGCTTTCTTT.

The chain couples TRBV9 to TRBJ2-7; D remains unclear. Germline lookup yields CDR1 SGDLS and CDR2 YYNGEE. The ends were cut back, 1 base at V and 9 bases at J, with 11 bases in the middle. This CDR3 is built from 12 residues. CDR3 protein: CASSVPSTGQYV. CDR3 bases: TGTGCCAGCAGCGTACCCTCTACGGGGCAGTACGTC.

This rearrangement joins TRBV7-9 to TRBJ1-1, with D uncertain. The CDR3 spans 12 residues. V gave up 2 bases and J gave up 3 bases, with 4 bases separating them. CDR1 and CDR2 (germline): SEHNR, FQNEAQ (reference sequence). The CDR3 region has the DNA TGTGCCAGCAGCTTATCGGACACTGAAGCTTTCTTT. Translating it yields CASSLSDTEAFF. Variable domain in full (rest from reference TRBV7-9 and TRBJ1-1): DTGVSQNPRHKITKRGQNVTFRCDPISEHNRLYWYRQTLGQGPEFLTYFQNEAQLEKSRLLSDRFSAERPKGSFSTLEIQRTEQGDSAMYLCASSLSDTEAFFGQGTRLTVV.

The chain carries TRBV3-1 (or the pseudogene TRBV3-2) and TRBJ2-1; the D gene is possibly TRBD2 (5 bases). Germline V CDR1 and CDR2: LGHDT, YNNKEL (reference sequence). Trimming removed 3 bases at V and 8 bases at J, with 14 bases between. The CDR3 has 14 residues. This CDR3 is CASSQDGVGDEQFF. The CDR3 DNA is TGTGCCAGCAGCCAGGACGGGGTCGGCGATGAGCAGTTCTTC.

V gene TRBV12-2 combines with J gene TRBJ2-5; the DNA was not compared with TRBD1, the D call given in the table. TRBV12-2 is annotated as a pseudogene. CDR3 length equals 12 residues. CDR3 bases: TGTGCAAGTCGCCCCATCCAAGAGACCCAGTACTTC. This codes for CASRPIQETQYF.

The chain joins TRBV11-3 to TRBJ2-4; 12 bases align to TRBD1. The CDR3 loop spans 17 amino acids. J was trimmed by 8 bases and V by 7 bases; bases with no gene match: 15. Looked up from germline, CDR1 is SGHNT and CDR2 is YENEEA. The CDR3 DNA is TGTGCCAGCAACAATCCCACCTCCGGGACAGGGGGCGACATTCAGTACTTC. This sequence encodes CASNNPTSGTGGDIQYF.

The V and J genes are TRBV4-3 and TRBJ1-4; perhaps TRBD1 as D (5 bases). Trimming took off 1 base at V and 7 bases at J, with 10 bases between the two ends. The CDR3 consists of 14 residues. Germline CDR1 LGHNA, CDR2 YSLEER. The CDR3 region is CASSQAPQAEKLFF. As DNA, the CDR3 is TGCGCCAGCAGCCAAGCCCCACAGGCTGAAAAACTGTTTTTT.

CDR3 bases: TGTGCCAGCAGCGTAGATCCCGACACTGAAGCTTTCTTT. Residues: CASSVDPDTEAFF. The V gene is TRBV9, the J gene TRBJ1-1; no reliable D call. The CDR3 consists of 13 residues. V was trimmed by 0 bases and J by 3 bases, leaving 6 bases between them. The germline V gene encodes CDR1 SGDLS and CDR2 YYNGEE.

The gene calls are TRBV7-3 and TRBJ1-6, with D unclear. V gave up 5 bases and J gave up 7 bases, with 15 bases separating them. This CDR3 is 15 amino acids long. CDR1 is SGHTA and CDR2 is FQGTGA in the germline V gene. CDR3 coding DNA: TGTGCCAGCAGCCAGTTTCCGGCGGCCAATTCACCCCTCCACTTT. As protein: CASSQFPAANSPLHF. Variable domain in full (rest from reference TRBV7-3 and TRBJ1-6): GAGVSQTPSNKVTEKGKYVELRCDPISGHTALYWYRQSLGQGPEFLIYFQGTGAADDSGLPNDRFFAVRPEGSVSTLKIQRTERGDSAVYLCASSQFPAANSPLHFGNGTRLTVT.

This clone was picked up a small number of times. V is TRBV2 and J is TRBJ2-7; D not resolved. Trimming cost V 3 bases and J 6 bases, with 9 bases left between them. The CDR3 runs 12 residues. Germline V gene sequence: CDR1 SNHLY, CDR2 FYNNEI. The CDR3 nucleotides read TGTGCCAGCAGTGATGGGCGCCTCGAGCAGTACGTC. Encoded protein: CASSDGRLEQYV.

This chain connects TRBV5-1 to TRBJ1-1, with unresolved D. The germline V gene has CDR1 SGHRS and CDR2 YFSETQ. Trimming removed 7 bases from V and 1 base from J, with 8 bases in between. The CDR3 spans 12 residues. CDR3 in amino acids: CASRRGNTEAFF. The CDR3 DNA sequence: TGCGCCAGCCGGCGAGGGAACACTGAAGCTTTCTTT.

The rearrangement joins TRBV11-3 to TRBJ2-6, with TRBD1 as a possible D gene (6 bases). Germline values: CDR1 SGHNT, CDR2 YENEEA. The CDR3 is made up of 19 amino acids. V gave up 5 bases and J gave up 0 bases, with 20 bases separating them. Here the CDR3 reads CASSAITGSSSSGANVLTF. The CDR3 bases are TGTGCCAGCAGCGCCATTACAGGGAGCTCTAGCTCTGGGGCCAACGTCCTGACTTTC.

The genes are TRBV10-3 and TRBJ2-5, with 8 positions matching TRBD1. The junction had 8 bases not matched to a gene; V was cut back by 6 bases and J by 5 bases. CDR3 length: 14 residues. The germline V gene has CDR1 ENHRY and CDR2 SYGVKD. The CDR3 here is CAIRKTGDGETQYF. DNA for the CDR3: TGTGCCATCAGAAAGACAGGGGACGGGGAGACCCAGTACTTC.

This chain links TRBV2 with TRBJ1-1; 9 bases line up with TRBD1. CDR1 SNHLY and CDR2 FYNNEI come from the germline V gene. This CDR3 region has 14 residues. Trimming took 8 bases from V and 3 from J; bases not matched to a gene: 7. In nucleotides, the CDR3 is TGTGCCAGCTATAAAGGACAGGGGTACACTGAAGCTTTCTTT. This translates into CASYKGQGYTEAFF.

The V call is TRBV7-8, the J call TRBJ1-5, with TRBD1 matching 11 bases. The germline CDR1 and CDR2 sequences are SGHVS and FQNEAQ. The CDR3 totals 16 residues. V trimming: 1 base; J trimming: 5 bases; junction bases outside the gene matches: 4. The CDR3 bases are TGTGCCAGCAGCTTAGGTAGGGACAGGGGGGATCAGCCCCAGCATTTT. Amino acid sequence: CASSLGRDRGDQPQHF. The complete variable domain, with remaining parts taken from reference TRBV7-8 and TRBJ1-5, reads GAGVSQSPRYKVAKRGQDVALRCDPISGHVSLFWYQQALGQGPEFLTYFQNEAQLDKSGLPSDRFFAERPEGSVSTLKIQRTQQEDSAVYLCASSLGRDRGDQPQHFGDGTRLSIL.

The CDR3 sequence: CASSFTLTNTEAFF. The CDR3 DNA follows: TGTGCCAGCAGCTTTACTCTCACGAACACTGAAGCTTTCTTT. The chain links TRBV7-2 to TRBJ1-1; D is unresolved. Trimming removed 3 bases from V and 1 base from J, with 9 bases in between. Germline CDR1 SGHTA, CDR2 FQGNSA. The length of the CDR3 is 14 residues.

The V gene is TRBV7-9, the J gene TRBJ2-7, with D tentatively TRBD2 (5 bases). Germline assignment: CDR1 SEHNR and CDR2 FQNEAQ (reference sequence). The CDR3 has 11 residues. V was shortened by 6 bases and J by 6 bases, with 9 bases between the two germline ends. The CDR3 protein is CASSEGLEQYV. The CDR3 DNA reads TGTGCCAGCAGTGAGGGTCTCGAGCAGTACGTC.

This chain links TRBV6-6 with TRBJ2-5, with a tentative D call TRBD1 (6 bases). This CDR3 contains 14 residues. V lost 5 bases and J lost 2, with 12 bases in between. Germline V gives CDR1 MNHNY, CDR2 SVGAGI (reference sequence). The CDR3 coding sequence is TGTGCCAGCAGTATGGACAGCAGACAAGAGACCCAGTACTTC. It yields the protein CASSMDSRQETQYF.

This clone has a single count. CDR3 DNA: TGTGCCAGCAGTCATGACATCCCCGACGAGCAGTACTTC. Its translation: CASSHDIPDEQYF. The chain is built from TRBV28 and TRBJ2-7; D is uncertain. The CDR3 is 13 amino acids. V was trimmed by 5 bases and J by 5 bases, leaving 13 bases between them. From germline, CDR1 is MDHEN and CDR2 SYDVKM.

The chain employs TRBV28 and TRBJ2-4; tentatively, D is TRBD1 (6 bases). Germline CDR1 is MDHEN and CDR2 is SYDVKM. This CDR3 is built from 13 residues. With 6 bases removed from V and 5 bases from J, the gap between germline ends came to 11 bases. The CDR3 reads CASSGQNENIQYF. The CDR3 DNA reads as TGTGCCAGCAGCGGACAGAACGAAAACATTCAGTACTTC.

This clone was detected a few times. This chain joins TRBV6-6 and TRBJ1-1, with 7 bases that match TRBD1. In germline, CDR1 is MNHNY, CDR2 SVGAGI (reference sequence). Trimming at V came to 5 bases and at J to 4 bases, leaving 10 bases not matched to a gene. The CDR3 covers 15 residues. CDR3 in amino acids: CASSLGQSGATEAFF. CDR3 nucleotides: TGTGCCAGCAGTCTGGGACAGTCTGGTGCCACTGAAGCTTTCTTT.

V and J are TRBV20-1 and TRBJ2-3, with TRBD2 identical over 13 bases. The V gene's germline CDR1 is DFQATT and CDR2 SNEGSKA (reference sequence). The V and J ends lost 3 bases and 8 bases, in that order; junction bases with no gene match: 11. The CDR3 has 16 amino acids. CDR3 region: CSASRTSGGIVGTQYF. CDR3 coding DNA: TGCAGTGCTAGTAGGACTAGCGGGGGTATCGTGGGTACGCAGTATTTT.

The CDR3 loop reads CASSRRQGSYEQYV. The DNA for the CDR3 is TGTGCCAGCAGCAGGCGACAGGGGTCCTACGAGCAGTACGTC. This sequence joins TRBV7-8 and TRBJ2-7, with TRBD1 matching 8 bases. CDR1 and CDR2 from the germline V gene are SGHVS and FQNEAQ. V lost 5 bases to trimming and J lost 1 base; unmatched junction nucleotides: 4. The CDR3 loop spans 14 amino acids.

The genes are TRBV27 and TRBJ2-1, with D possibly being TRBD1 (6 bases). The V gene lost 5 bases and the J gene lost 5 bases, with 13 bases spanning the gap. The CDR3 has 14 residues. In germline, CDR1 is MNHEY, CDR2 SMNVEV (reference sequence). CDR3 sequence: CASSLLRDNNEQFF. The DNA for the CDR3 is TGTGCCAGCAGTCTCCTCAGGGACAACAATGAGCAGTTCTTC.

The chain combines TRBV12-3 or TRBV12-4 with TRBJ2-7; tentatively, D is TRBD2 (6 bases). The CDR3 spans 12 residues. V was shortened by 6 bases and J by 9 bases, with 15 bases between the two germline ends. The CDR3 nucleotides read TGTGCCAGCAGCATGGAGGAGGGAACGCAGTACGTC. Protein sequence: CASSMEEGTQYV.

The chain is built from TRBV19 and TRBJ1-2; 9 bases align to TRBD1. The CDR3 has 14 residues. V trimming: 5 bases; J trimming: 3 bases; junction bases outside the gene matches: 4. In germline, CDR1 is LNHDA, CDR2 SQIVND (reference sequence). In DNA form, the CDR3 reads TGTGCCAGTAGTCCGGGGGACAGGGACTATGGCTACACCTTC. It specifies CASSPGDRDYGYTF.

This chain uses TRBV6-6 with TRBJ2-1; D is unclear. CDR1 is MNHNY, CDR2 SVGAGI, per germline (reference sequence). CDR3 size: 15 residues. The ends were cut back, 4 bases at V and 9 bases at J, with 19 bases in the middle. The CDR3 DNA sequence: TGTGCCAGCAGTTCCCCTAGTCGAGAGCCGGCTGAGCAGTTCTTC. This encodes CASSSPSREPAEQFF.